This entry describes one TCR beta chain. Original processing notes: Amplification of reference gene primers was used by the study to estimate nucleated cell counts. This table comes from immunoSEQ multiplex PCR, and its TCRdb copy is limited to in-frame clones, with some not included. D and trimming come from the DNA, and the V and J calls and clone size come from that table. Of fewer than 400,000 clones listed, roughly 85% are singletons. V gave up 7 bases and J gave up 3 bases; unmatched junction bases: 10. This CDR3 is 16 amino acids long. Researchers sorted participants into cohorts using their self-reported clinical history. Up to 2 weeks before entering the study, exposed participants had met a COVID-19 case. The sample is drawn from a study of blood T cell repertoires in COVID-19.

The V gene is TRBV23-1, the J gene TRBJ2-5; 11 bases map to TRBD2. TRBV23-1 has ORF status, its function being uncertain. The sequenced material came from PBMCs or T cells enriched from blood (not recorded which). This sequence was found in a woman aged 25-40 years who had been exposed to COVID-19. This CDR3 is CASKELAGADEETQYF. CDR3 sequence (DNA): TGCGCCAGCAAGGAACTAGCGGGGGCCGATGAAGAGACCCAGTACTTC.